The 30 T cell receptor beta chains presented below share a single source sample, sequenced in a study of blood T cell repertoires in COVID-19. Produced via immunoSEQ multiplex PCR; TCRdb's table is partial and in-frame only. Among 250,000 or so clones listed, roughly 87% were seen once. The specimen was PBMCs or T cells enriched from blood (not recorded which). Receptors were obtained from a woman aged 25 to 39 with acute COVID-19.

Remarks on this clone: This CDR3 is also generated by other DNA sequences in the sample. The chain is built from TRBV2 and TRBJ1-1, with TRBD1 as a possible D gene (6 bases). The V and J ends lost 3 bases and 5 bases respectively, with 10 bases between them. Germline CDR1 reads SNHLY; CDR2 reads FYNNEI. The length of the CDR3 is 13 residues. The CDR3 sequence is CASSEGARTEAFF. CDR3 DNA: TGTGCCAGCAGTGAGGGGGCGCGAACTGAAGCTTTCTTT.

The chain is built from TRBV5-1 and TRBJ2-2; TRBD1 matches 7 bases. The V segment lost 4 bases and the J segment 5 bases; nucleotides outside the gene matches: 8. Germline V lookup: CDR1 SGHRS, CDR2 YFSETQ. This CDR3 comprises 15 residues. CDR3 in amino acids: CASSTGQAGTGELFF. DNA for the CDR3: TGCGCCAGCAGCACCGGACAGGCAGGGACCGGGGAGCTGTTTTTT.

V is TRBV19 and J is TRBJ2-2; TRBD2 might be the D (5 bases). Trimming took off 3 bases at V and 5 bases at J, with 10 bases between the two ends. The CDR3 sequence is 14 residues long. Germline V gene sequence: CDR1 LNHDA, CDR2 SQIVND (reference sequence). For the CDR3, the DNA is TGTGCCAGTAGTATCGGGGTTCGGACCGGGGAGCTGTTTTTT. Protein product: CASSIGVRTGELFF. The complete variable domain, with remaining parts taken from reference TRBV19 and TRBJ2-2, reads DGGITQSPKYLFRKEGQNVTLSCEQNLNHDAMYWYRQDPGQGLRLIYYSQIVNDFQKGDIAEGYSVSREKKESFPLTVTSAQKNPTAFYLCASSIGVRTGELFFGEGSRLTVL.

The genes are TRBV30 and TRBJ1-2, with TRBD1 matching 10 bases. Per the germline V gene, CDR1 is GTSNPN and CDR2 is SVGIG (reference sequence). Trimming at V came to 4 bases and at J to 4 bases, leaving 6 bases not matched to a gene. This CDR3 is 14 amino acids long. The CDR3 coding sequence is TGTGCCTGGACGTCGGGACAGGGGCTCTATGGCTACACCTTC. Protein: CAWTSGQGLYGYTF.

The rearrangement links TRBV11-3 to TRBJ2-2; 8 bases line up with TRBD2. Germline V gene sequence: CDR1 SGHNT, CDR2 YENEEA. J lost 4 bases, V lost 1 base, and 5 bases had no gene match. The CDR3 spans 16 residues. CDR3 DNA sequence: TGTGCCAGCAGCTTAGCTCTAGCGGGCGGCACCGGGGAGCTGTTTTTT. Translated, it gives CASSLALAGGTGELFF.

The genes are TRBV7-8 and TRBJ2-5; D perhaps matches TRBD1 (7 bases). Germline values: CDR1 SGHVS, CDR2 FQNEAQ. V was trimmed by 5 bases and J by 2 bases, leaving 15 bases between them. This CDR3 is 15 amino acids long. The CDR3 coding sequence is TGTGCCAGCAGCCCCAAGGAGGGGGCACAAGAGACCCAGTACTTC. This translates into CASSPKEGAQETQYF.

The chain combines TRBV5-4 with TRBJ1-1, with TRBD1 identical over 8 bases. Germline V gene sequence: CDR1 SGHNT, CDR2 YYREEE (reference sequence). V was pared by 2 bases and J by 1 base, with 4 bases of the junction left unmatched. The CDR3 length is 15 residues. CDR3 in amino acids: CASSLGTGSNTEAFF. The CDR3 DNA reads as TGTGCCAGCAGCTTAGGGACAGGTTCGAACACTGAAGCTTTCTTT.

V usage is TRBV7-9 and J usage is TRBJ2-2, with D possibly being TRBD2 (5 bases). V was cut by 2 bases and J by 3 bases, with 10 bases left in between. The V gene's germline CDR1 is SEHNR and CDR2 FQNEAQ (reference sequence). The length of the CDR3 is 15 residues. The CDR3 loop is CASSLTTGDTGELFF. The CDR3 region has the DNA TGTGCCAGCAGCTTAACCACCGGGGACACCGGGGAGCTGTTTTTT.

The chain joins TRBV4-1 to TRBJ1-1; possible D gene TRBD1, 5 bases. The CDR3 is 15 amino acids. The germline V and J ends were trimmed by 4 bases and 5 bases, with 17 bases remaining between them. Germline lookup yields CDR1 MGHRA and CDR2 YSYEKL. The CDR3 coding sequence is TGCGCCAGCAGCCCAGGTAGGAGGGGTTATACTGAAGCTTTCTTT. It is translated as CASSPGRRGYTEAFF.

The V and J genes are TRBV19 and TRBJ1-3, with no clear D. CDR1 is LNHDA and CDR2 is SQIVND in the germline V gene (reference sequence). V was cut by 1 base and J by 7 bases, with 11 bases left in between. There are 14 residues in the CDR3. The CDR3 DNA is TGTGCCAGTAGTATAGGAAACGAACGGAACACCATATATTTT. Its protein is CASSIGNERNTIYF.

The chain is built from TRBV4-3 and TRBJ1-2, with a weak D call TRBD1 (5 bases). The V end lost 2 bases, the J end lost 2 bases, and 12 bases lay between the germline ends. The CDR3 covers 15 residues. Germline assignment: CDR1 LGHNA and CDR2 YSLEER. DNA for the CDR3: TGCGCCAGCAGCCAAAGGTGGACAACGAACTATGGCTACACCTTC. Protein: CASSQRWTTNYGYTF.

The rearrangement links TRBV5-4 to TRBJ2-1, with D possibly TRBD2 on 7 matching bases. This CDR3 is 15 amino acids long. Germline lookup yields CDR1 SGHNT and CDR2 YYREEE (reference sequence). With 0 bases removed from V and 6 bases from J, the gap between germline ends came to 13 bases. The CDR3 region is CASSLDRGGGNEQFF. The CDR3, as DNA: TGTGCCAGCAGCTTGGATAGGGGGGGTGGCAATGAGCAGTTCTTC.

The chain couples TRBV19 to TRBJ1-2; 7 bases are shared with TRBD1. The CDR3 spans 15 residues. Germline V gene sequence: CDR1 LNHDA, CDR2 SQIVND (reference sequence). Trimming at V came to 7 bases and at J to 8 bases, leaving 16 bases not matched to a gene. This CDR3 is CASTIGGGGPPGYTF. The DNA for the CDR3 is TGTGCCAGTACCATAGGAGGGGGCGGCCCCCCAGGCTACACCTTC.

The chain couples TRBV6-1 to TRBJ1-6, with 9 bases matching TRBD1. V lost 2 bases to trimming and J lost 9 bases; unmatched junction nucleotides: 5. The germline gives CDR1 MNHNS, CDR2 SASEGT. CDR3 size: 15 residues. As DNA, the CDR3 is TGTGCCAGCAGTGAAAGGGGACAGGGATTTTCACCCCTCCACTTT. Its translation is CASSERGQGFSPLHF.

This clone came up once. The rearrangement uses TRBV7-9 and TRBJ2-5, with D perhaps TRBD2 (7 bases). The CDR3 contains 16 residues. V was shortened by 2 bases and J by 3 bases, with 16 bases between the two germline ends. CDR1 is SEHNR, CDR2 FQNEAQ, per germline (reference sequence). Here the CDR3 DNA reads TGTGCCAGCAGCTTATCGGACGGGGGGCTGAAAGAGACCCAGTACTTC. This gives the protein CASSLSDGGLKETQYF.

This clone has only one observation. V and J are TRBV5-6 and TRBJ2-1; 9 bases fit TRBD1. V lost 3 bases to trimming and J lost 2 bases; unmatched junction nucleotides: 12. Germline CDR1 and CDR2: SGHDT and YYEEEE. The CDR3 covers 18 residues. The CDR3 region is CASSSLALTGGTYNEQFF. In DNA, the CDR3 is TGTGCCAGCAGCTCGCTAGCCTTGACAGGGGGAACCTACAATGAGCAGTTCTTC.

The CDR3 nucleotides read TGTGCCAGCAGCAGAAACAGGGGAGCGGGCGATGGCTACACCTTC. Protein sequence: CASSRNRGAGDGYTF. The rearrangement links TRBV5-8 to TRBJ1-2; 7 bases align to TRBD1. The CDR3 totals 15 residues. From germline, CDR1 is SGHTS and CDR2 YDEGEE. Unmatched junction bases numbered 12, after V lost 4 bases and J lost 6 bases. The whole variable domain, remainder taken from reference TRBV5-8 and TRBJ1-2, is EAGVTQSPTHLIKTRGQQATLRCSPISGHTSVYWYQQALGLGLQFLLWYDEGEERNRGNFPPRFSGRQFPNYSSELNVNALELEDSALYLCASSRNRGAGDGYTFGSGTRLTVV.

The CDR3 nucleotides are TGTGCCAGCAGTTACGTTGGGAGAGGGACCGGGGAGCTGTTTTTT. It codes for CASSYVGRGTGELFF. The J gene is TRBJ2-2, the V gene TRBV6-5, with D tentatively TRBD2 (5 bases). V gave up 2 bases and J gave up 5 bases, with 12 bases separating them. The V gene's germline CDR1 is MNHEY and CDR2 SVGAGI. The CDR3 runs to 15 residues.

The genes are TRBV27 and TRBJ1-2; TRBD1 matches 7 bases. Germline CDR1 is MNHEY and CDR2 is SMNVEV (reference sequence). This CDR3 spans 15 amino acids. V gave up 4 bases and J gave up 2 bases; unmatched junction bases: 7. CDR3 sequence reads: CASSSLQGPNYGYTF. The CDR3, as DNA: TGTGCCAGCAGTTCCTTACAGGGGCCAAACTATGGCTACACCTTC.

CDR3: CASSSEGAGTNTEAFF. The CDR3 DNA reads TGTGCCAGCAGCTCAGAAGGAGCAGGGACTAACACTGAAGCTTTCTTT. The chain couples TRBV11-3 to TRBJ1-1, with a weak D call TRBD1 (5 bases). The germline V and J ends were trimmed by 4 bases and 2 bases, with 17 bases remaining between them. This CDR3 is 16 amino acids long. Germline V gene lookup returns CDR1 SGHNT and CDR2 YENEEA.

V and J are TRBV28 and TRBJ2-2, with no clear D. Trimming shortened V by 2 bases and J by 4 bases, and 8 bases separated the two germline ends. The CDR3 loop spans 14 amino acids. The germline CDR1 and CDR2 sequences are MDHEN and SYDVKM. The DNA of the CDR3 is TGTGCCAGCAGTTTACTTACTATCACCGGGGAGCTGTTTTTT. Encoded protein: CASSLLTITGELFF.

The J gene is TRBJ1-2, the V gene TRBV7-2; unclear D gene. The V and J ends lost 5 bases and 8 bases respectively, with 15 bases between them. In germline, CDR1 is SGHTA, CDR2 FQGNSA. The CDR3 length is 13 residues. The CDR3 here is CASSPTTVRGYTF. The CDR3 DNA is TGTGCCAGCAGCCCGACCACAGTGAGAGGCTACACCTTC.

This clone was seen more than once but under ten times. The chain recombines TRBV5-1 with TRBJ2-7; unclear D gene. V lost 6 bases and J 7 bases, leaving 17 bases between the germline ends. Germline CDR1 reads SGHRS; CDR2 reads YFSETQ. The CDR3 sequence is 13 residues long. CDR3 coding DNA: TGCGCCAGCATGCGCCAAGAGGCTGATGAGCAGTACTTC. This sequence encodes CASMRQEADEQYF.

As to this clone: A much larger clone lies a single base off, so this may be a read error. The rearrangement uses TRBV2 and TRBJ1-5, with D tentatively TRBD1 (5 bases). Trimming shortened V by 3 bases and J by 2 bases, and 5 bases separated the two germline ends. Germline V gives CDR1 SNHLY, CDR2 FYNNEI. This CDR3 has 13 amino acids. The CDR3 loop is CASSDRGNQPQHF. CDR3 nucleotides: TGTGCCAGCAGTGACAGGGGCAATCAGCCCCAGCATTTT.

V usage is TRBV7-8 and J usage is TRBJ1-4, with unresolved D. V lost 5 bases and J 8 bases, leaving 15 bases between the germline ends. Germline V CDR1 and CDR2: SGHVS, FQNEAQ. The CDR3 covers 14 residues. Here the CDR3 reads CASSTLRGGEKLFF. The CDR3 bases are TGTGCCAGCAGCACACTCCGGGGAGGGGAAAAACTGTTTTTT.

V is TRBV5-1 and J is TRBJ1-6; a weak D match, TRBD1 (5 bases). The CDR3 is 15 residues long. The V gene lost 2 bases and the J gene lost 4 bases, with 10 bases spanning the gap. Per the germline V gene, CDR1 is SGHRS and CDR2 is YFSETQ. The CDR3 reads CASSLTGNYNSPLHF. The CDR3 DNA sequence: TGCGCCAGCAGCTTAACAGGAAATTATAATTCACCCCTCCACTTT. Full variable domain (rest looked up from reference TRBV5-1 and TRBJ1-6): KAGVTQTPRYLIKTRGQQVTLSCSPISGHRSVSWYQQTPGQGLQFLFEYFSETQRNKGNFPGRFSGRQFSNSRSEMNVSTLELGDSALYLCASSLTGNYNSPLHFGNGTRLTVT.

This sequence joins TRBV19 and TRBJ1-1, with TRBD1 as a possible D gene (6 bases). Germline V gives CDR1 LNHDA, CDR2 SQIVND (reference sequence). The CDR3 consists of 14 residues. V lost 6 bases, J lost 1 base, and 12 bases lay in between. This CDR3 reads CASSLTGSNTEAFF. In DNA form, the CDR3 reads TGTGCCAGTAGCCTGACAGGTTCGAACACTGAAGCTTTCTTT.

The chain joins TRBV6-5 to TRBJ1-5; D not resolved. Germline CDR1 reads MNHEY; CDR2 reads SVGAGI. With 5 bases removed from V and 4 bases from J, the gap between germline ends came to 12 bases. This CDR3 contains 14 residues. In nucleotides, the CDR3 is TGTGCCAGCAGTCCAGCCGGAGCTAATCAGCCCCAGCATTTT. Protein sequence: CASSPAGANQPQHF.

This chain uses TRBV5-1 with TRBJ2-7; 7 nucleotides align to TRBD1. Germline assignment: CDR1 SGHRS and CDR2 YFSETQ. Trimming cost V 2 bases and J 3 bases; bases outside gene matches: 5. The CDR3 length is 14 residues. CDR3 sequence reads: CASSFGDRDYEQYF. Here the CDR3 DNA reads TGCGCCAGCAGCTTCGGTGACAGGGACTACGAGCAGTACTTC. The entire variable domain, with the rest obtained from reference TRBV5-1 and TRBJ2-7, is as follows: KAGVTQTPRYLIKTRGQQVTLSCSPISGHRSVSWYQQTPGQGLQFLFEYFSETQRNKGNFPGRFSGRQFSNSRSEMNVSTLELGDSALYLCASSFGDRDYEQYFGPGTRLTVT.

V usage is TRBV11-2 and J usage is TRBJ1-5, with unresolved D. Trimming left V 5 bases short and J 6 bases short, with 20 bases between. From germline, CDR1 is SGHAT and CDR2 FQNNGV. This CDR3 has 16 residues. CDR3 coding DNA: TGTGCCAGCAGCGCACCCGGGGTAGAGGGTACTCAGCCCCAGCATTTT. Its protein product is CASSAPGVEGTQPQHF.